Listed below are T cell receptor beta chains from one sample, sequenced in a study of cytomegalovirus exposure and HLA in healthy donors. Profiling relied on immunoSEQ multiplex PCR, and the TCRdb table lists in-frame clones only, not all of them. The sample shows 200,000 to 250,000 clones, around 80% of them seen only once. The sequenced sample was PBMCs. These receptors all stem from a man aged 30 to 45 in good health and CMV-seronegative. The CDR3 runs from the conserved cysteine through the conserved F or W. Each record gives: J gene, D gene, V gene, clone size, CDR3 protein, CDR3 DNA. A D gene is named only where the DNA matches it firmly. The size field is filled for only some rows; it gives once, few, many or a size class.

>TRBJ2-2|.|TRBV2|.
CASSGRVGRNTGELFF
TGTGCCAGCTCCGGGCGGGTAGGGCGGAACACCGGGGAGCTGTTTTTT
>TRBJ2-3|TRBD2|TRBV6-1|.
CASTAAGKTDTQYF
TGTGCCAGCACGGCAGCGGGGAAGACAGATACGCAGTATTTT
>TRBJ2-7|TRBD1|TRBV29-1|.
CSVRTGGYEQYF
TGCAGCGTCCGGACAGGGGGATACGAGCAGTACTTC
>TRBJ2-3|TRBD2|TRBV18|.
CASSPQAGSGTDTQYF
TGTGCCAGCTCACCACAAGCGGGGTCGGGCACAGATACGCAGTATTTT
>TRBJ2-7|TRBD2|TRBV10-2|.
CASRTSGGDYEQYF
TGCGCCAGCCGGACTAGCGGGGGGGATTACGAGCAGTACTTC
>TRBJ2-7|.|TRBV2|few
CASARNEQYF
TGTGCCAGCGCTAGGAACGAGCAGTACTTC
>TRBJ2-3|TRBD2|TRBV5-1|once
CASTRLAGGTDTQYF
TGCGCCAGCACTCGACTAGCGGGGGGGACAGATACGCAGTATTTT
>TRBJ1-6|.|TRBV21-1|.
CASSKRGTGNNSPLHF
TGTGCCAGCAGCAAAAGAGGGACAGGAAATAATTCACCCCTCCACTTT
>TRBJ1-4|.|TRBV10-2|many
CATSQTETNEKLFF
TGCGCCACTAGCCAGACGGAAACTAATGAAAAACTGTTTTTT
>TRBJ1-3|TRBD1|TRBV19|.
CASLSLDRGSSGNTIYF
TGTGCCAGTCTATCCTTGGACAGGGGGAGTTCTGGAAACACCATATATTTT